This is a list of T cell receptor beta chains from one sample in a study of blood T cell repertoires in COVID-19. The repertoire was sequenced with immunoSEQ multiplex PCR; TCRdb's copy has only in-frame clones and lacks some. The sample holds approximately 330,000 clones, 80% to 90% seen once. The specimen was PBMCs or T cells enriched from blood (not recorded which). The receptors here all came from a woman between 40 and 50 years old with acute COVID-19. The CDR3 runs from the conserved cysteine through the conserved F or W.

V gene	J gene	CDR3 protein
TRBV5-6	TRBJ1-2	CASSLAGNYGYTF
TRBV15	TRBJ2-4	CATSRLGLAENIQYF
TRBV7-2	TRBJ2-3	CASSLGSAGGGGDTQYF
TRBV5-1	TRBJ1-4	CASSLDPGGRVEKLFF
TRBV7-2	TRBJ2-5	CASSLAGGTQYF
TRBV18	TRBJ2-7	CASSPITGIRPYEQYF
TRBV10-3	TRBJ2-3	CAISREYSTDTQYF
TRBV7-9	TRBJ2-5	CASSLFRGQGVQETQYF
TRBV12-5	TRBJ1-1	CASGPMDSEAFF
TRBV27	TRBJ1-2	CASSLFWDRGGYGYTF
TRBV18	TRBJ2-7	CASSPDRGGYEQYF
TRBV25-1	TRBJ2-7	CASRHLAGNEQYF
TRBV6-5	TRBJ1-5	CASSLHRDSNQPQHF
TRBV21-1	TRBJ1-1	CASSSGRYMNTEAFF
TRBV9	TRBJ2-3	CASSVVAGRTDTQYF
TRBV28	TRBJ1-1	CASSLALIDSDTEAFF
TRBV20-1	TRBJ1-1	CSASRTAPWNTEAFF
TRBV27	TRBJ2-2	CASSVLRGELFF
TRBV7-9	TRBJ1-2	CASSSSRSYGYTF
TRBV7-9	TRBJ1-2	CASSLGDRGLFGYTF
TRBV7-2	TRBJ1-1	CASSLGVVPDKAFF
TRBV5-5	TRBJ2-1	CASSLDSSGEQFF
TRBV4-3	TRBJ1-6	CASSQRGGPSSPLHF
TRBV18	TRBJ2-7	CASSTDQGYEQYF
TRBV9	TRBJ1-6	CASSVGQANSPLHF
TRBV7-3	TRBJ2-1	CASSFLFSEQFF
TRBV29-1	TRBJ2-2	CSVRTGRANTGELFF
TRBV5-6	TRBJ1-6	CASSYDTGGYNSPLHF
TRBV2	TRBJ1-2	CASSAGQGAWGGYTF
TRBV7-8	TRBJ1-2	CASSLWLSPAQGTTSGYTF
TRBV10-3	TRBJ2-5	CAISGSGYQETQYF
TRBV6-5	TRBJ1-6	CASSTRDRTNSPLHF
TRBV9	TRBJ2-2	CASSVAGGPWPGELFF
TRBV6-6	TRBJ1-1	CASSSPNTEAFF
TRBV4-1	TRBJ2-7	CASSQGGTLGYEQYF
TRBV6-5	TRBJ2-5	CASRHVQREWETQYF